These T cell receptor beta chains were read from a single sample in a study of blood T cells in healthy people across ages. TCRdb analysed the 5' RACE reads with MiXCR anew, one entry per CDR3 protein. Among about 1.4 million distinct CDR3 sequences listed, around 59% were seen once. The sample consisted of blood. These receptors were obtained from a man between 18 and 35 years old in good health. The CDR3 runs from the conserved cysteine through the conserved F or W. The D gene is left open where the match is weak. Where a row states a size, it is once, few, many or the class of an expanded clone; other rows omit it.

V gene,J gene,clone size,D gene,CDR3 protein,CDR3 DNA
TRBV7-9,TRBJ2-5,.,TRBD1,CASSLADRGAETQYF,TGTGCCAGCAGCTTAGCGGACAGGGGTGCGGAGACCCAGTACTTC
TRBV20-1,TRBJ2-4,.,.,CSASADLAKNIQYF,TGCAGTGCTAGTGCGGACCTAGCCAAAAACATTCAGTACTTC
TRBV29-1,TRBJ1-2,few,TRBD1,CSVLTGTGGVGYGYTF,TGCAGCGTGCTTACCGGGACAGGGGGAGTTGGCTATGGCTACACCTTC
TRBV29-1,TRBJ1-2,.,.,CSVEGLEYGYTF,TGCAGCGTTGAAGGTCTCGAGTATGGCTACACCTTC
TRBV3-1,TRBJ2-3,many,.,CASSQDWGADTQYF,TGTGCCAGCAGCCAAGATTGGGGAGCAGATACGCAGTATTTT
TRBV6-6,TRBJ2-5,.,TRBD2,CASSYPTGLAEETQYF,TGTGCCAGCAGTTACCCGACGGGACTAGCGGAAGAGACCCAGTACTTC
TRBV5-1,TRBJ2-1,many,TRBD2,CASSLGLAGDNEQFF,TGCGCCAGCAGCCTGGGACTAGCGGGGGACAATGAGCAGTTCTTC
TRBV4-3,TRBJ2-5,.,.,CASSQDPQVQETQYF,TGCGCCAGCAGCCAAGATCCGCAGGTACAAGAGACCCAGTACTTC
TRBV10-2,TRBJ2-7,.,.,CASSQGIDEQYF,TGCGCCAGCAGTCAGGGGATTGACGAGCAGTACTTC
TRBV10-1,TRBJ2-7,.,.,CASRHQRDRTYEQYF,TGCGCCAGCAGGCACCAACGAGACAGGACTTACGAGCAGTACTTC
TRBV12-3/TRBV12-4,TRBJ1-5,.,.,CASSAPGISNQPQHF,TGTGCCAGCAGTGCCCCGGGGATTAGCAATCAGCCCCAGCATTTT
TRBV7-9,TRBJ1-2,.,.,CASRKSSDSRTLYGYTF,TGTGCCAGCAGAAAAAGTAGCGACAGCCGAACCCTCTATGGCTACACCTTC
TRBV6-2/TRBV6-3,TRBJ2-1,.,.,CASSSDGQHNEQFF,TGTGCCAGCAGCTCCGACGGCCAGCACAATGAGCAGTTCTTC
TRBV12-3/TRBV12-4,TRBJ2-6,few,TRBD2,CASSLYFQGGAGANVLTF,TGTGCCAGCAGTTTATATTTCCAGGGAGGGGCTGGGGCCAACGTCCTGACTTTC
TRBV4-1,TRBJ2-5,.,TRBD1,CASSQVSTGFDQETQYF,TGCGCCAGCAGCCAAGTTTCGACAGGGTTCGACCAAGAGACCCAGTACTTC
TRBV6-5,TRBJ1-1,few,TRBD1,CASRIQGRTEAFF,TGTGCCAGCAGGATACAGGGGAGGACTGAAGCTTTCTTT
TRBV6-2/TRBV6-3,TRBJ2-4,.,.,CASSADPRNIQYF,TGTGCCAGCAGTGCGGACCCCCGCAACATTCAGTACTTC
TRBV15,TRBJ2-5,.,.,CATSAEWFLDNEQYF,TGTGCCACCTCGGCTGAGTGGTTTCTTGACAATGAGCAGTACTTC
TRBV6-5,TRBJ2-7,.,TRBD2,CASSYRREGYYEQYF,TGTGCCAGCAGTTACCGGCGGGAGGGATACTACGAGCAGTACTTC
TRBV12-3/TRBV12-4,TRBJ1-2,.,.,CASPDGNYGYTF,TGTGCCAGCCCCGACGGGAACTATGGCTACACCTTC